This T cell receptor beta chain came from a study of blood T cell repertoires in COVID-19. Study details: Whether acute or convalescent, the COVID-19 samples came from the United States, Italy and Spain.

The sample holds a few counts of this clone. Germline-derived CDR1 and CDR2 are SGHDN and FVKESK. Trimming left V 0 bases short and J 2 bases short, with 17 bases between. The CDR3 extends over 17 amino acids. The protocol was immunoSEQ multiplex PCR, while the TCRdb copy is restricted to in-frame clones and leaves out a portion. The sample lists tens of thousands of clones; more than 80% were seen once. The sample taken for sequencing was peripheral blood. This chain uses TRBV14 with TRBJ2-7; D is perhaps TRBD1 (6 bases). The TCR comes from a human donor in a cohort sampled during active COVID-19. As DNA, the CDR3 is TGTGCCAGCAGCCAAGATTGGGGGCCTCAAGCCCCCTACGAGCAGTACTTC. It translates to CASSQDWGPQAPYEQYF.